These 20 T cell receptor beta chains were sequenced from one sample in a study of tumor-infiltrating lymphocytes in primary liver carcinoma. Unsorted bulk tissue, roughly 20-34 mg of it, served as the source for co-extraction of RNA and DNA. Priming with a constant-region primer yielded TCR beta cDNA from around 0.45 ug total RNA. Libraries for TCR beta were built through three nested multiplex PCR rounds, which together made up a slightly modified ARM-PCR procedure. Amplification in the first two PCR rounds was performed using TRBV1-TRBV30 forward primers and a C-beta reverse primer for approximately 10 cycles each. One entry per CDR3 protein, called by TCRdb with MiXCR from the multiplex PCR reads. The sample has tens of thousands of distinct CDR3 sequences; over 65% are singletons. Sequenced sample: liver tumor tissue from sampling region 5. As to subset: tumor region T5, tumor centre. All receptors come from a man in his forties or fifties with primary liver carcinoma and hepatitis B virus infection.

Comments on this clonotype: The conserved final phenylalanine or tryptophan is absent from the CDR3, which likely points to a read error. The DNA is left out, because the CDR3 cannot be placed on it with certainty; the CDR3 is given as TCRdb lists it. The V call is TRBV11-2, the J call TRBJ2-5; the DNA was not used to check the table's D call, TRBD1. The length of the CDR3 is 16 amino acids, counting both ends. The germline gives CDR1 SGHAT, CDR2 FQNNGV. CDR3 sequence: CASSLTAGGSGETQYY.

Points on this clonotype: Its ends do not fully match the called genes, so a read error is possible. The chain is built from TRBV5-4 and TRBJ1-2, with 8 bases aligning to TRBD1. Germline lookup yields CDR1 SGHNT and CDR2 YYREEE (reference sequence). There are 14 residues in the CDR3. The CDR3 nucleotides read TGTACCAGCAGCGTGTCGACAGGGGTATATGGCTACACCTTC. Protein: CTSSVSTGVYGYTF.

Of note for this clonotype: The germline gene is not matched at one end of the junction; a read error may be the cause. The rearrangement links TRBV30 to TRBJ2-7; 7 nucleotides agree with TRBD2. The CDR3 sequence is 15 residues long. Per the germline V gene, CDR1 is GTSNPN and CDR2 is SVGIG (reference sequence). The chain's CDR3 is CVWSVGGSSVYEQYF. The DNA for the CDR3 is TGTGTCTGGAGTGTCGGCGGGAGCTCGGTCTACGAGCAGTATTTC. The full variable domain, its missing parts supplied by reference TRBV30 and TRBJ2-7, is SQTIHQWPATLVQPVGSPLSLECTVEGTSNPNLYWYRQAAGRGLQLLFYSVGIGQISSEVPQNLSASRPQDRQFILSSKKLLLSDSGFYLCVWSVGGSSVYEQYFGPGTRLTVT.

Ten or more counts support this clonotype. The V gene is TRBV5-1, the J gene TRBJ2-3; D not resolved. CDR3 length equals 14 residues. Germline lookup yields CDR1 SGHRS and CDR2 YFSETQ. Deletions cut 4 bases from V and 6 bases from J, with 15 bases between. This CDR3 reads CASSLGSQVDTQYF. As DNA, the CDR3 is TGCGCCAGCAGCCTGGGCTCCCAAGTGGATACGCAGTATTTT.

This chain connects TRBV10-3 to TRBJ2-1; tentatively, D is TRBD2 (7 bases). V was clipped by 7 bases and J by 0 bases, with 28 bases between them. This CDR3 spans 20 amino acids. Germline V gene lookup returns CDR1 ENHRY and CDR2 SYGVKD. Written as DNA, the CDR3 is TGTGCCATCAATGGGGGGCTAGCGGATTATAAAAGTAGCTCCTACAATGAGCAGTTCTTC. It codes for CAINGGLADYKSSSYNEQFF.

A remark on this clonotype: One base away lies a much larger clone, so this may be a sequencing read error. The rearrangement links TRBV6-2 or TRBV6-3 to TRBJ1-2; D unclear. The germline gives CDR1 MNHEY, CDR2 SVGEGT. The CDR3 contains 13 residues. CDR3 coding DNA: TGTGCCAGCAGTCTACGGTGGAACTATGACTACACCTTC. Protein product: CASSLRWNYDYTF.

As to this clonotype: Its ends do not fully match the called genes, so a read error is possible. V usage is TRBV4-2 and J usage is TRBJ2-3; 9 bases align to TRBD2. Germline values: CDR1 LGHNA, CDR2 YNFKEQ. The CDR3 consists of 18 residues. The CDR3 sequence: CASIQVVLLAGTADTQYF. CDR3 in DNA: TGTGCCAGCATCCAAGTGGTGCTTCTAGCGGGAACGGCAGATACGCAGTATTTT.

Turning to this clonotype: Germline and junction disagree at one end, which may indicate a read error. V is TRBV14 and J is TRBJ2-7, with 7 bases aligning to TRBD1. The CDR3 covers 13 residues. CDR1 and CDR2 from the germline V gene are SGHDN and FVKESK. The CDR3 coding sequence is TGTGCCAGCAGCGCACAGGGGTCCTACGTGCAGTACTTC. Its protein is CASSAQGSYVQYF.

The chain links TRBV4-1 to TRBJ1-2; D may be TRBD1 (6 bases). The CDR3 is made up of 14 amino acids. The germline CDR1 and CDR2 sequences are MGHRA and YSYEKL. The V end lost 1 base, the J end lost 5 bases, and 11 bases lay between the germline ends. CDR3 loop: CASSQGYRDYGYTF. DNA of the CDR3: TGCGCCAGCAGCCAAGGGTACAGGGATTATGGCTACACCTTC.

Turning to this clonotype: Likely a read error: the CDR3 ends without its conserved phenylalanine or tryptophan. The genes are TRBV4-1 and TRBJ2-7, with 9 bases aligning to TRBD2. From germline, CDR1 is MGHRA and CDR2 YSYEKL. Losses at the gene ends were 6 bases for V and 4 bases for J; bases not matched to a gene: 4. CDR3 length equals 13 residues. Written as DNA, the CDR3 is TGCGCCAGCAGTAGCGGGAGACGGTACGAGCAGTACCTC. Its protein product is CASSSGRRYEQYL.

Of note for this clonotype: In this CDR3 the conserved last residue, phenylalanine or tryptophan, is missing, so a read error is likely. V usage is TRBV6-6 and J usage is TRBJ2-3; TRBD2 agrees at 8 bases. Germline CDR1 is MNHNY and CDR2 is SVGAGI (reference sequence). This CDR3 has 16 amino acids. The trim removed 5 bases at V and 10 bases at J, leaving 17 bases unmatched. CDR3: CASSQVGTRDLGAQYI. The DNA of the CDR3 is TGTGCCAGCAGTCAAGTCGGGACTAGGGATCTCGGTGCGCAGTATATT.

V is TRBV5-5 and J is TRBJ2-3; TRBD1 is a possible D gene (7 bases). Germline lookup yields CDR1 SGHKS and CDR2 YYEKEE (reference sequence). Trimming left V 4 bases short and J 2 bases short, with 29 bases between. The CDR3 length is 20 residues. CDR3 protein: CASSPGLTRGMTGFTDTQYF. The CDR3 DNA sequence: TGTGCCAGCAGCCCCGGATTGACTAGAGGGATGACAGGGTTCACAGATACGCAGTATTTT.

There are a few counts of this clonotype. The J gene is TRBJ2-5, the V gene TRBV21-1; TRBD1, the table's D call, was not compared with the DNA. TRBV21-1 is listed as a pseudogene. CDR3 length equals 15 residues. CDR3 DNA: TGTGCCAGCAGCAAAGAGAAGAAATGGGGGGAGACCCAGTACTTC. Its protein is CASSKEKKWGETQYF.

The chain uses TRBV10-3 and TRBJ1-1; D call uncertain. Looked up from germline, CDR1 is ENHRY and CDR2 is SYGVKD. V lost 7 bases and J 5 bases, leaving 8 bases between the germline ends. CDR3 size: 11 residues. CDR3 residues: CAIIAATEAFF. Written as DNA, the CDR3 is TGTGCCATCATTGCCGCGACTGAAGCTTTCTTT.

Only a few counts were recorded for this clonotype. The chain combines TRBV6-5 with TRBJ1-3; D is unresolved. Deletions cut 6 bases from V and 0 bases from J, with 15 bases between. The CDR3 spans 16 residues. The germline V gene has CDR1 MNHEY and CDR2 SVGAGI. DNA of the CDR3: TGTGCCAGCAGCAACACGGACCCCAACTCTGGAAACACCATATATTTT. This sequence encodes CASSNTDPNSGNTIYF.

In its sample, this clonotype was seen many times. The V and J genes are TRBV7-9 and TRBJ2-3; D is unresolved. The CDR3 is 11 amino acids. Between the trimmed V and J ends, which lost 3 bases and 10 bases, there was a span of 8 bases. Germline CDR1 and CDR2: SEHNR and FQNEAQ (reference sequence). CDR3 region: CASSFSGSQYF. The CDR3 DNA reads as TGTGCCAGCAGCTTTAGTGGATCGCAGTATTTT. The full variable domain, rest sourced from reference TRBV7-9 and TRBJ2-3, is DTGVSQNPRHKITKRGQNVTFRCDPISEHNRLYWYRQTLGQGPEFLTYFQNEAQLEKSRLLSDRFSAERPKGSFSTLEIQRTEQGDSAMYLCASSFSGSQYFGPGTRLTVL.

In regard to this clonotype: The junction departs from germline at one end; a sequencing error may be responsible. This chain connects TRBV6-2 or TRBV6-3 to TRBJ1-1, with unresolved D. The V gene's germline CDR1 is MNHEY and CDR2 SVGEGT. The CDR3 contains 14 residues. The CDR3 here is CASSYPVLNIEAFF. DNA of the CDR3: TGTGCCAGCAGTTACCCAGTGTTGAACATTGAAGCTTTCTTT.

This clonotype was found many times. The V gene is TRBV5-6, the J gene TRBJ2-7, with D tentatively TRBD2 (5 bases). This CDR3 has 11 amino acids. Trimming pared 4 bases from V and 6 bases from J, leaving 8 bases between. Germline V lookup: CDR1 SGHDT, CDR2 YYEEEE. As DNA, the CDR3 is TGTGCCAGCAGCAGAGGGTTCGAGCAGTACTTC. This sequence encodes CASSRGFEQYF.

Points on this clonotype: The junction shows a germline mismatch at one end, possibly a read error. The V gene is TRBV4-1, the J gene TRBJ2-7; D unclear. CDR3 length equals 15 residues. CDR1 and CDR2 (germline): MGHRA, YSYEKL. As DNA, the CDR3 is TGCGCTAGCAGCCTAACCCGAACGGAGCCTAGGGAGCAGTACTTC. Its protein is CASSLTRTEPREQYF.

Comments on this clonotype: A junction end diverges from the germline sequence, so it may reflect a read error. The chain carries TRBV6-1 and TRBJ1-5; tentatively, D is TRBD1 (6 bases). Germline V CDR1 and CDR2: MNHNS, SASEGT. There are 14 residues in the CDR3. CDR3: CATSEGESDRPQHF. As DNA, the CDR3 is TGTGCCACCAGTGAGGGGGAGTCGGATCGACCCCAGCATTTT.